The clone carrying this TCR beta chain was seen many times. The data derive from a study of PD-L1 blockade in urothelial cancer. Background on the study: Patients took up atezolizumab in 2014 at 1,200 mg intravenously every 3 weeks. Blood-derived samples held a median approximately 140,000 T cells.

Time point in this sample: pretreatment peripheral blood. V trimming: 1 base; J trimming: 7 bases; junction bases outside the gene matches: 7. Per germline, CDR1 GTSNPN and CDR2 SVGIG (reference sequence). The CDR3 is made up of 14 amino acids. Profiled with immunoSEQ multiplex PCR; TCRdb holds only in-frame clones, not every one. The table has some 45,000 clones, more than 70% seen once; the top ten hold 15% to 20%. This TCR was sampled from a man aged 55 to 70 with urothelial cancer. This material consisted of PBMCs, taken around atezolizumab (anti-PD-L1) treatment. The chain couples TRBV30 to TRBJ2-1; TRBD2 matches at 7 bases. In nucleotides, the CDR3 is TGTGCCTGGAGTGCTGGACTAGGTACGAATGAGCAGTTCTTC. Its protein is CAWSAGLGTNEQFF.